The 15 T cell receptor beta chains presented below share a single source sample, sequenced in a study of blood T cell repertoires in COVID-19. The assay was immunoSEQ multiplex PCR, and TCRdb's table has in-frame clones only and misses some. In the table there are 95,000 to 150,000 clones, about 86% of which are singletons. Specimen: peripheral blood. These receptors came from a woman in her forties or fifties with active or convalescent COVID-19.

This chain joins TRBV28 and TRBJ2-3; D possibly corresponds to TRBD2 (5 bases). Germline CDR1 is MDHEN and CDR2 is SYDVKM. The CDR3 loop spans 12 amino acids. Trimming removed 9 bases from V and 4 bases from J, with 11 bases in between. The CDR3 DNA reads as TGTGCCAGTAGCGTCCCGGCAGATACGCAGTATTTT. Translation: CASSVPADTQYF.

V is TRBV3-1 (or the pseudogene TRBV3-2) and J is TRBJ1-6, with D perhaps TRBD1 (5 bases). V lost 0 bases and J 4 bases, leaving 7 bases between the germline ends. This CDR3 contains 15 residues. Germline assignment: CDR1 LGHDT and CDR2 YNNKEL (reference sequence). In nucleotides, the CDR3 is TGTGCCAGCAGCCAAGAGGGGGGATATAATTCACCCCTCCACTTT. It yields the protein CASSQEGGYNSPLHF.

The V and J genes are TRBV7-3 and TRBJ2-7, with TRBD1 matching 8 bases. CDR3 length: 17 residues. Unmatched junction bases numbered 15, after V lost 8 bases and J lost 0 bases. From germline, CDR1 is SGHTA and CDR2 FQGTGA. CDR3 amino acids: CASFLSKSGQVSYEQYF. CDR3 DNA: TGTGCCAGCTTTCTTTCAAAGTCGGGACAGGTCTCCTACGAGCAGTACTTC.

The V call is TRBV9, the J call TRBJ2-2; 11 bases line up with TRBD2. The germline gives CDR1 SGDLS, CDR2 YYNGEE. The CDR3 runs to 19 residues. Unmatched junction bases numbered 14, after V lost 3 bases and J lost 4 bases. CDR3 in amino acids: CASSGSGLAESRGTGELFF. The CDR3 DNA is TGTGCCAGCAGCGGATCGGGACTAGCGGAATCTCGGGGCACCGGGGAGCTGTTTTTT.

This sequence joins TRBV11-2 and TRBJ2-7, with 14 positions matching TRBD2. The CDR3 is 17 residues long. Germline CDR1 SGHAT, CDR2 FQNNGV. V trimming: 5 bases; J trimming: 5 bases; junction bases outside the gene matches: 11. This chain's CDR3 is CASSEPRLAGGPDEQYF. CDR3 DNA: TGTGCCAGCAGCGAGCCCCGACTAGCGGGAGGGCCAGACGAGCAGTACTTC. The full variable domain, rest sourced from reference TRBV11-2 and TRBJ2-7, is EAGVAQSPRYKIIEKRQSVAFWCNPISGHATLYWYQQILGQGPKLLIQFQNNGVVDDSQLPKDRFSAERLKGVDSTLKIQPAKLEDSAVYLCASSEPRLAGGPDEQYFGPGTRLTVT.

The gene calls are TRBV4-3 and TRBJ2-3, with 8 positions matching TRBD2. This CDR3 has 16 residues. CDR1 is LGHNA, CDR2 YSLEER, per germline. Trimming took 1 base from V and 4 from J; bases not matched to a gene: 7. This CDR3 is CASSQGYGRVSDTQYF. The CDR3 DNA reads as TGCGCCAGCAGCCAAGGATACGGGAGGGTTTCAGATACGCAGTATTTT.

The chain joins TRBV6-5 to TRBJ2-7; no clear D gene. Trimming pared 1 base from V and 0 bases from J, leaving 7 bases between. CDR3 size: 14 residues. The germline V gene has CDR1 MNHEY and CDR2 SVGAGI. CDR3 nucleotide sequence: TGTGCCAGCAGTTACTTCGCGAACTCCTACGAGCAGTACTTC. Translating it yields CASSYFANSYEQYF.

J is TRBJ2-4 and V is TRBV5-1, with D maybe TRBD2 (7 bases). The length of the CDR3 is 19 residues. CDR1 SGHRS and CDR2 YFSETQ come from the germline V gene. V was shortened by 4 bases and J by 0 bases, with 23 bases between the two germline ends. The CDR3: CASSNHQQGGVLAKNIQYF. The CDR3 DNA reads TGCGCCAGCAGCAACCACCAACAGGGAGGGGTCCTAGCCAAAAACATTCAGTACTTC.

This clone showed up just a few times. The chain has TRBV11-3 and TRBJ2-1; 15 bases map to TRBD2. The trim removed 0 bases at V and 9 bases at J, leaving 15 bases unmatched. Germline V lookup: CDR1 SGHNT, CDR2 YENEEA. The CDR3 loop spans 20 amino acids. CDR3 sequence: CASSLDLGLAGGYNRVEQFF. The CDR3, as DNA: TGTGCCAGCAGCTTAGACTTGGGACTAGCGGGGGGTTACAATCGAGTTGAGCAGTTCTTC. Complete variable domain (other parts from reference TRBV11-3 and TRBJ2-1): EAGVVQSPRYKIIEKKQPVAFWCNPISGHNTLYWYLQNLGQGPELLIRYENEEAVDDSQLPKDRFSAERLKGVDSTLKIQPAELGDSAVYLCASSLDLGLAGGYNRVEQFFGPGTRLTVL.

V gene TRBV5-1 combines with J gene TRBJ2-2; D is possibly TRBD2 (5 bases). V dropped 7 bases and J dropped 6 bases, with 22 bases sitting between them. The CDR3 consists of 16 residues. The germline V gene encodes CDR1 SGHRS and CDR2 YFSETQ. CDR3 coding DNA: TGCGCCAGCGAGGGCGGTGCCCTAACTGGGGCCGGGGAGCTGTTTTTT. This codes for CASEGGALTGAGELFF.

V and J are TRBV7-2 and TRBJ2-2; TRBD2 aligns across 7 bases. V shed 3 bases and J 7 bases; nucleotides not matched to a gene: 5. CDR3 length: 14 residues. The germline gives CDR1 SGHTA, CDR2 FQGNSA. The CDR3 loop reads CASSLGGFGGELFF. DNA of the CDR3: TGTGCCAGCAGCTTGGGAGGGTTTGGCGGGGAGCTGTTTTTT.

The CDR3 nucleotides read TGTGCCAGCAGTGAAGCAGGGGGTTCATCGTACTTC. It yields the protein CASSEAGGSSYF. The rearrangement uses TRBV6-1 and TRBJ2-7; perhaps TRBD1 as D (6 bases). Trimming stripped 0 bases from V and 12 bases from J, with 12 bases between. Germline loops: CDR1 MNHNS, CDR2 SASEGT. The CDR3 length is 12 residues.

The chain combines TRBV28 with TRBJ1-6; TRBD1 agrees at 7 bases. This CDR3 is built from 14 residues. The ends lost 11 bases at V and 10 bases at J; junction bases unmatched: 14. Germline lookup yields CDR1 MDHEN and CDR2 SYDVKM. The CDR3 coding sequence is TGTGCCTCCCGCCCGACAGGGAAGAGGTCACCCCTCCACTTT. Protein product: CASRPTGKRSPLHF.

This clone has more than one count but fewer than ten. The V call is TRBV7-9, the J call TRBJ1-1; D not resolved. The germline V gene has CDR1 SEHNR and CDR2 FQNEAQ (reference sequence). The CDR3 has 12 amino acids. The V gene lost 6 bases and the J gene lost 4 bases, with 9 bases spanning the gap. The CDR3 sequence is CASSSLGTEAFF. The CDR3 DNA is TGTGCCAGCAGTTCTCTAGGCACTGAAGCTTTCTTT. Supplemented by reference TRBV7-9 and TRBJ1-1, the full variable domain reads DTGVSQNPRHKITKRGQNVTFRCDPISEHNRLYWYRQTLGQGPEFLTYFQNEAQLEKSRLLSDRFSAERPKGSFSTLEIQRTEQGDSAMYLCASSSLGTEAFFGQGTRLTVV.

The V gene is TRBV6-4, the J gene TRBJ2-5, with 15 bases lining up with TRBD2. There are 17 residues in the CDR3. Germline assignment: CDR1 MRHNA and CDR2 SNTAGT. J lost 2 bases, V lost 8 bases, and 9 bases had no gene match. The CDR3 DNA sequence: TGTGCCAGCCGAGGGACTAGCGGGAGGACCTTACAAGAGACCCAGTACTTC. It translates to CASRGTSGRTLQETQYF.